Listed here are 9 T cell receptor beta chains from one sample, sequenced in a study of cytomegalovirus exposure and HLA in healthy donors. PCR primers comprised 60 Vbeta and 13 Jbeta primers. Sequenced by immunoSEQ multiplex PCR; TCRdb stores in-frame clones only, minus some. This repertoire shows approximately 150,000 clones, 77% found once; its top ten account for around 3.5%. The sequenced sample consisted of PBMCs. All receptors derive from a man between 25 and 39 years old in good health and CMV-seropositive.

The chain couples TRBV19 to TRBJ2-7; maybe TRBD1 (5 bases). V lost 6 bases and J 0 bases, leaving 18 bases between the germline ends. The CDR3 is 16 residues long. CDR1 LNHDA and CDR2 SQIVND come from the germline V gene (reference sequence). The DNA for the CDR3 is TGTGCCAGTAGAGCCAGTTGGGGCAAAAGCTCCTACGAGCAGTACTTC. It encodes CASRASWGKSSYEQYF.

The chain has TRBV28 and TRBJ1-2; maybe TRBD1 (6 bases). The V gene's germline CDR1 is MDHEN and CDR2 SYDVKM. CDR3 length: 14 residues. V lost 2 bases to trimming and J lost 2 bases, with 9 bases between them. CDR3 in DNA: TGTGCCAGCAGTTTAAGGGGGGGCAACTATGGCTACACCTTC. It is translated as CASSLRGGNYGYTF.

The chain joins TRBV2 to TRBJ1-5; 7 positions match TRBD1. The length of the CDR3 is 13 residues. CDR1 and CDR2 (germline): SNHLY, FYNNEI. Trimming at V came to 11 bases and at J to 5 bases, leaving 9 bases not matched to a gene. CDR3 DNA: TGTGCCGGTAACAGGGGTTTGGATCAGCCCCAGCATTTT. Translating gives CAGNRGLDQPQHF.

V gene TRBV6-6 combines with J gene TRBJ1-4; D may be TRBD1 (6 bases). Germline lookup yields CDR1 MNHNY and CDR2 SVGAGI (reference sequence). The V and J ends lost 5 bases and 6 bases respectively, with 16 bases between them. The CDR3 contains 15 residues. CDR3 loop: CASSGRDTLYEKLFF. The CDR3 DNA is TGTGCCAGCAGTGGCCGGGACACACTATATGAAAAACTGTTTTTT.

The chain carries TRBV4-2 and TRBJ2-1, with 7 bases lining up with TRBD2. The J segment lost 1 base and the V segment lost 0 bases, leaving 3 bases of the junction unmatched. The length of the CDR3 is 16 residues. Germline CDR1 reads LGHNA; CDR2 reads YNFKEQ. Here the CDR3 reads CASSQDKAGSYNEQFF. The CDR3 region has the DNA TGTGCCAGCAGCCAAGATAAAGCGGGGTCCTACAATGAGCAGTTCTTC.

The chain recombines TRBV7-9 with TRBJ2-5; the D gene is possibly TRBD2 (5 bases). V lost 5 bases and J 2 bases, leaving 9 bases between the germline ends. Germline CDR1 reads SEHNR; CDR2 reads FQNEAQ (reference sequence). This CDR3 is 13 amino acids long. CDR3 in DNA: TGTGCCAGCAGCCCCACTAGACAAGAGACCCAGTACTTC. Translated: CASSPTRQETQYF.

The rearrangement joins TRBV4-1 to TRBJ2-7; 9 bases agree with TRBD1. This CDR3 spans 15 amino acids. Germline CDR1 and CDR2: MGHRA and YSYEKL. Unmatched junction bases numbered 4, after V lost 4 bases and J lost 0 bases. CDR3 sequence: CASSPGTGISYEQYF. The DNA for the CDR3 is TGCGCCAGCAGCCCAGGGACAGGGATCTCCTACGAGCAGTACTTC.

CDR3 loop: CASSPRQERRETQYF. The CDR3 DNA follows: TGTGCCAGTAGTCCGCGACAGGAAAGGAGAGAGACCCAGTACTTC. The V call is TRBV19, the J call TRBJ2-5, with a tentative D call TRBD1 (6 bases). The CDR3 is made up of 15 amino acids. CDR1 is LNHDA and CDR2 is SQIVND in the germline V gene (reference sequence). V was pared by 5 bases and J by 4 bases, with 17 bases between.

CDR3 bases: TGTGCCAGCAGCTTACCAGGGGACAATCAGCCCCAGCATTTT. Translated, it gives CASSLPGDNQPQHF. The genes are TRBV7-9 and TRBJ1-5, with D possibly TRBD1 on 6 matching bases. Deletions cut 2 bases from V and 3 bases from J, with 8 bases between. The germline V gene encodes CDR1 SEHNR and CDR2 FQNEAQ (reference sequence). This CDR3 contains 14 residues.